The clone carrying this T cell receptor beta chain was seen a few times. Antigen: not known. The sample originates from a study of T cell repertoires in cytomegalovirus infection. Germline V CDR1 and CDR2: SNHLY, FYNNEI. With 6 bases clipped from V and 2 bases from J, the junction kept 12 bases outside the gene matches. CDR3 size: 16 residues. Each CDR3 protein gets one entry after TCRdb re-called the reads with MiXCR. The table has tens of thousands of distinct CDR3 sequences, approximately 22% seen once. This receptor was identified in a human donor in good health (CMV status not recorded). Some clones in this sample may be carry-over from other donors' samples. V and J are TRBV2 and TRBJ2-7, with 8 bases matching TRBD1. The sequences come from CD8+ T cells from cultured PBMCs, collected from culture after CMV antigen stimulation. The CDR3 bases are TGTGCCAGCAGCGGTATCTGGACAGGGAATACCTACGAGCAGTACTTC. Amino acid sequence: CASSGIWTGNTYEQYF.